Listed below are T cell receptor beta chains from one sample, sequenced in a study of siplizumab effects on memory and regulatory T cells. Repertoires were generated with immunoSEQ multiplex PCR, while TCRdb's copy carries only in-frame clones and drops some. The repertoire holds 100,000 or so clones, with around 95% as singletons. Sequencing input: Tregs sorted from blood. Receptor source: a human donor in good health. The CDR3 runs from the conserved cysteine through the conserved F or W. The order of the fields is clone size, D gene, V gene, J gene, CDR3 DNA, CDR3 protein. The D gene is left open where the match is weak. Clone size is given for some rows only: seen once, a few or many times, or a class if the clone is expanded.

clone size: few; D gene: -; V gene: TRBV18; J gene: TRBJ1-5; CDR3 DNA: TGTGCCAGCTCGTACGGTGGTCAGCCCCAGCATTTT; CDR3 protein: CASSYGGQPQHF
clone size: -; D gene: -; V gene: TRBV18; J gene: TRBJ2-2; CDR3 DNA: TGTGCCAGCTCAAAAGTTATCCTGGGTTCGAACACCGGGGAGCTGTTTTTT; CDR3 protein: CASSKVILGSNTGELFF
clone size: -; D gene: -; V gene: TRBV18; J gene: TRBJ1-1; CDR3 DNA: TGTGCCAGCTCACAAACAGGACGGGGGAACACTGAAGCTTTCTTT; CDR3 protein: CASSQTGRGNTEAFF
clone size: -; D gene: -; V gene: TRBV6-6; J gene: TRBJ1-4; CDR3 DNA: TGTGCCAGCAGTTACGTAATTAATGAAAAACTGTTTTTT; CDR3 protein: CASSYVINEKLFF
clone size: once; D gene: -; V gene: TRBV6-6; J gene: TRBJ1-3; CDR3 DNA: TGTGCCAGCAGTTACATGTCGACGGCTGGAAACACCATATATTTT; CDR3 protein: CASSYMSTAGNTIYF
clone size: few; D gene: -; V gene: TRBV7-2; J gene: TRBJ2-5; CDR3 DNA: TGTGCCAGCAGCTTCAAAGAGACCCAGTACTTC; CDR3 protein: CASSFKETQYF
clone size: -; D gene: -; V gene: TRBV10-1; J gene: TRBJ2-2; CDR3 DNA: TGCGCCAGCCCCCTATACAATAACACCGGGGAGCTGTTTTTT; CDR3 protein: CASPLYNNTGELFF
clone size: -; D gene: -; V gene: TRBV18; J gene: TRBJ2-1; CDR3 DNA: TGTGCCAGCTCACCCCAACGCGGCAATGAGCAGTTCTTC; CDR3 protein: CASSPQRGNEQFF
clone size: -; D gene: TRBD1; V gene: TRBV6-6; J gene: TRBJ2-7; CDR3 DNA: TGTGCCAGCAGCCCACAGGGGTATGAGCAGTACTTC; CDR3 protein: CASSPQGYEQYF
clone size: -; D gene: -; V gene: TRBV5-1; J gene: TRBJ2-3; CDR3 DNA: TGCGCCAGCAGCCTGGACGGTCCGGGCACAGATACGCAGTATTTT; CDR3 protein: CASSLDGPGTDTQYF